These T cell receptor beta chains were read from a single sample in a study of early T cells in non-severe SARS-CoV-2 infection. TCRdb called the 5' RACE reads again in MiXCR, with one record for every CDR3 protein. The sample has tens of thousands of distinct CDR3 sequences, over 4.5% seen once. Sequenced input: whole blood. Receptor source: an adult who was a healthcare worker with PCR-confirmed SARS-CoV-2 infection or an uninfected control (not recorded which). Both conserved end residues are part of each CDR3. D genes are given only for firm matches. Some rows have no size entry. The others give once, few or many, or a class for an expanded clone.

TRBJ1-1,NA,many,TRBV5-1,TGCGCCAGCAGCTTGCTGGGGCAGGGTGAAGCTTTCTTT,CASSLLGQGEAFF
TRBJ2-2,NA,many,TRBV20-1,TGCAGTGCTAGAGGCAGGTTGAACACCGGGGAGCTGTTTTTT,CSARGRLNTGELFF
TRBJ1-1,NA,NA,TRBV6-4,TGTGCCAGCAGTGACAGGGGGGTTGGGGACACTGAAGCTTTCTTT,CASSDRGVGDTEAFF
TRBJ1-1,NA,many,TRBV20-1,TGCAGTGCTGGCCAGCCGGGACGGCGGAACACTGAAGCTTTCTTT,CSAGQPGRRNTEAFF
TRBJ2-7,NA,few,TRBV6-5,TGTGCCAGCAAGGCGGGGTGGGTCGACGAGCAGTACTTC,CASKAGWVDEQYF
TRBJ2-1,NA,many,TRBV20-1,TGCAGTGCTAGTCTCGGGGGCTTCTACAATGAGCAGTTCTTC,CSASLGGFYNEQFF
TRBJ2-3,TRBD2,many,TRBV10-3,TGTGCCACCAAGACTAGCGGGGTAGCGGGAGATACGCAGTATTTT,CATKTSGVAGDTQYF
TRBJ2-7,TRBD2,many,TRBV6-5,TGTGCCAGCAGACCACTAGCGGACACCTACGAGCAGTACTTC,CASRPLADTYEQYF
TRBJ1-6,NA,NA,TRBV28,TGTGCCAGCAGCGAGCCCGGGACATACTCACCCCTCCACTTT,CASSEPGTYSPLHF
TRBJ2-6,NA,many,TRBV4-3,TGCGCCAGCAGCAAAGGGTGGGACTCTGGGGCCAACGTCCTGACTTTC,CASSKGWDSGANVLTF
TRBJ2-7,NA,few,TRBV6-2/TRBV6-3,TGTGCCAGCAGTTACGCCCCAGGGAACTACGAGCAGTACTTC,CASSYAPGNYEQYF
TRBJ2-3,TRBD1,many,TRBV28,TGTGCCAGCAGTCCCCGGGACAGGGGTTTTGATACGCAGTATTTT,CASSPRDRGFDTQYF
TRBJ1-2,NA,many,TRBV7-9,TGTGCCAGCAGCCACGGGCCGTCCTATGGCTACACCTTC,CASSHGPSYGYTF
TRBJ2-3,TRBD1,few,TRBV13,TGTGCCAGCAGCTTGACGACAGGGGGCACAGATACGCAGTATTTT,CASSLTTGGTDTQYF
TRBJ1-2,NA,many,TRBV20-1,TGCAGTGCTAGTGGGGGACCCACCTCCCACTACACCTTC,CSASGGPTSHYTF
TRBJ2-1,TRBD1,many,TRBV19,TGTGCCAGTACAACCGGGACAGGTTGGGGGAATGAGCAGTTCTTC,CASTTGTGWGNEQFF
TRBJ1-1,TRBD1,many,TRBV7-9,TGTGCCAGCAGCCCCGGACAGGGGGGCCGGAACACTGAAGCTTTCTTT,CASSPGQGGRNTEAFF
TRBJ1-5,NA,few,TRBV28,TGTGCCAGCAGTTACCGGGGGGTTAGCAATCAGCCCCAGCATTTT,CASSYRGVSNQPQHF
TRBJ2-3,NA,few,TRBV3-2,TGTGCCAGCAGCCCAATCTGGGGGGCAGATACGCAGTATTTT,CASSPIWGADTQYF
TRBJ1-3,NA,NA,TRBV12-3/TRBV12-4,TGTGCCAGCAGTTTTTCGACAGCAAACTCTGGAAACACCATATATTTT,CASSFSTANSGNTIYF
TRBJ2-2,NA,few,TRBV7-3,TGTGCCAGCAGCCCGTCGGGGGTAGTCGGGGAGCTGTTTTTT,CASSPSGVVGELFF
TRBJ1-1,NA,many,TRBV29-1,TGCAGCGTTGAGGTTTTCAGGCAAAAGGTCATGAACACTGAAGCTTTCTTT,CSVEVFRQKVMNTEAFF
TRBJ2-2,TRBD1,many,TRBV9,TGTGCCAGCAGCGTAGGAAGGACAGGGCCCACCGGGGAGCTGTTTTTT,CASSVGRTGPTGELFF
TRBJ2-5,TRBD1,few,TRBV7-6,TGTGCCAGCAGCCTAGGCGGGACAGGGGGCCTCGGAGAGACCCAGTACTTC,CASSLGGTGGLGETQYF
TRBJ1-6,NA,few,TRBV12-3/TRBV12-4,TGTGCCAGCAGTTTAAGTGGAAGCTCCTATAATTCACCCCTCCACTTT,CASSLSGSSYNSPLHF
TRBJ1-2,NA,NA,TRBV20-1,TGCAGTGCTAAACGGACTCTCGGGAACTATGGCTACACCTTC,CSAKRTLGNYGYTF
TRBJ2-1,TRBD2,many,TRBV29-1,TGCAGCGTTCCTGGGACTAGCGGGGGGTACTCCTACAATGAGCAGTTCTTC,CSVPGTSGGYSYNEQFF
TRBJ2-4,NA,many,TRBV14,TGTGCCAGCAGCCAAGATTCGTTAGCAGTTCGGTACTTC,CASSQDSLAVRYF
TRBJ2-5,NA,NA,TRBV29-1,TGCAGCGTTGTACGGATAGATTTGAGCCAAGAGACCCAGTACTTC,CSVVRIDLSQETQYF
TRBJ2-5,NA,few,TRBV7-2,TGTGCCAGCAGCCAACTCGCGACCCAGTACTTC,CASSQLATQYF
TRBJ1-6,NA,many,TRBV30,TGTGCCTGGAATGACAGGCTGAATTCACCCCTCCACTTT,CAWNDRLNSPLHF
TRBJ2-1,TRBD1,few,TRBV20-1,TGCAGTGCTAAGTGGGACAGAGAATACAATGAGCAGTTCTTC,CSAKWDREYNEQFF